This T cell receptor (beta chain) was captured by sequencing in a study of glioma-infiltrating T cells after dendritic cell vaccination. Germline V gives CDR1 SGHVS, CDR2 FNYEAQ. The CDR3 is 15 residues long. V was pared by 5 bases and J by 0 bases, with 7 bases of the junction left unmatched. Input was approximately 2.2 ug genomic DNA, or all available if less. The repertoire was sequenced with immunoSEQ multiplex PCR; TCRdb's copy has only in-frame clones and lacks some. The repertoire holds tens of thousands of clones, with approximately 84% as singletons. Material: blood, obtained before dendritic cell vaccination. The receptor was isolated from a human donor with glioblastoma. The genes are TRBV7-6 and TRBJ2-7; 7 nucleotides match TRBD2. The CDR3: CASSPTSDSSYEQYF. The DNA for the CDR3 is TGTGCCAGCAGCCCAACTAGCGACAGCTCCTACGAGCAGTACTTC.